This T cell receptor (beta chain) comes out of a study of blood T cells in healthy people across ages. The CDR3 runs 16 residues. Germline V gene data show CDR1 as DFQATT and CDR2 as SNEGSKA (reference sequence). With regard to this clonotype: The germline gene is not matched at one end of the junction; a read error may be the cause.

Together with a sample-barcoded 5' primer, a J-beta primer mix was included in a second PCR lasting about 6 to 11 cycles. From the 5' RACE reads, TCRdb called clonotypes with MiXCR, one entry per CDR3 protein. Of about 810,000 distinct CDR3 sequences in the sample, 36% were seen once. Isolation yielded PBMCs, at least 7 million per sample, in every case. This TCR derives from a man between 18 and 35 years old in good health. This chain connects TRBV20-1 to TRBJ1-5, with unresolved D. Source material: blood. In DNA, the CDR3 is TGCAGTGCTAGAGATCCGGAGGGTAATAGCAATCGGCCCCAGCATTTT. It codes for CSARDPEGNSNRPQHF.